This T cell receptor beta chain was observed in a study of vaccination and CD4 T cells after COVID-19. As for this clonotype: The antigen is unknown.

The CDR3 is made up of 12 amino acids. Trimming removed 5 bases at V and 9 bases at J, with 11 bases between. Per the germline V gene, CDR1 is MDHEN and CDR2 is SYDVKM. Time point indicated: late sampling 161 to 241 days after vaccination in three convalescent patients. The sample's treatment: approximately 10-day PBMC culture with coronavirus spike peptide pools or control peptides (ViraFEST assay). Following a culture period (roughly ten days), negative selection was used to isolate CD4+ T cells. The assay that was used to sequence DNA from cultured CD4+ T cells was the Oncomine TCR Beta short-read assay. Cultures of CD4+ T cells served as the source for extracting genomic DNA. MiXCR was run by TCRdb on the PCR reads, yielding one entry per CDR3 protein. The sample lists 25,000 or so distinct CDR3 sequences; 36% were seen once.

The source material was CD4+ T cells from blood, cultured in vitro, sampled about 7 months after SARS-CoV-2 vaccination. The sequence came from a human donor who had recovered from COVID-19. This chain uses TRBV28 with TRBJ1-5; TRBD1 is a possible D gene (6 bases). DNA for the CDR3: TGTGCCAGCAGTCTCACAGGGCTGCCCCAGCATTTT. Translating gives CASSLTGLPQHF.